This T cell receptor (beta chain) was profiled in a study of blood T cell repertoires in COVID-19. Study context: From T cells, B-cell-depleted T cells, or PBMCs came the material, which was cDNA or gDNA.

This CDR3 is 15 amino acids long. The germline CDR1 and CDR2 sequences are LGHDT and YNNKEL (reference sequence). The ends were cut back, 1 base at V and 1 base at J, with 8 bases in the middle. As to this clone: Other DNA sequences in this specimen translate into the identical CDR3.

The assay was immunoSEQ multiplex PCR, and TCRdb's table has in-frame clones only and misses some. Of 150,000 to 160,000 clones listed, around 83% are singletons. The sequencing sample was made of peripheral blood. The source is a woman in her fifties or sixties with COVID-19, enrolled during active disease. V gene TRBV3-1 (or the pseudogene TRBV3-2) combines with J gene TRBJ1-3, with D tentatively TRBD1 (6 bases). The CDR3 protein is CASSQVRGSGNTIYF. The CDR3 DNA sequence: TGTGCCAGCAGCCAAGTCAGGGGATCTGGAAACACCATATATTTT.